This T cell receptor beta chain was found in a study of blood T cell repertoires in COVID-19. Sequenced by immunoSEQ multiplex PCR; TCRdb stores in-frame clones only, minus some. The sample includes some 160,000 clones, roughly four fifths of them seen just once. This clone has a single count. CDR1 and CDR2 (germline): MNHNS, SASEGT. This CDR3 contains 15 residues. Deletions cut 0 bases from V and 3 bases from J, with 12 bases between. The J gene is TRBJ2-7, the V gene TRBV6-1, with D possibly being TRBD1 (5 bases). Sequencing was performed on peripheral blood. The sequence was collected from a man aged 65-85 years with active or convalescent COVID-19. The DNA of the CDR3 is TGTGCCAGCAGTGAAGCCCCGACAGAGAACTACGAGCAGTACTTC. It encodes CASSEAPTENYEQYF.